These T cell receptor beta chains were read from a single sample in a study of CD4 T cells in relation to SARS-CoV-2 and coronaviruses. No antigen is known for these receptors. TCRdb's table, derived via immunoSEQ multiplex PCR, lists solely in-frame clones and lacks some. The table has roughly 18,000 clones, 60% to 75% seen once. Material: CD4+ T cells from PBMCs, cultured in vitro. The source is a human donor in good health. The CDR3 runs from the conserved cysteine through the conserved F or W. A D gene is named only where the DNA matches it firmly. Only part of the rows carry a size: once, few, many, or a class if the clone is expanded.

abundance	d_gene	j_gene	v_gene	CDR3aa	CDR3nt
NA	NA	TRBJ2-1	TRBV7-8	CASSLVGGGGEQFF	TGTGCCAGCAGCTTAGTAGGGGGAGGGGGTGAGCAGTTCTTC
few	NA	TRBJ2-1	TRBV12-3/TRBV12-4	CASSSTGGNEQFF	TGTGCCAGCAGTTCGACAGGTGGCAATGAGCAGTTCTTC
NA	TRBD2	TRBJ2-3	TRBV24-1	CATSVPRGTSGSQSDTQYF	TGTGCCACCAGTGTTCCCAGGGGGACTAGCGGGAGTCAGTCAGATACGCAGTATTTT
NA	TRBD1	TRBJ1-6	TRBV28	CASRPRTGRNSPLHF	TGTGCCAGCAGACCAAGGACAGGGCGGAATTCACCCCTCCACTTT
NA	TRBD2	TRBJ2-7	TRBV28	CATTPGLAVRGYF	TGTGCCACCACACCGGGACTAGCGGTGCGTGGGTACTTC
NA	NA	TRBJ2-3	TRBV27	CASSLFLQGADTQYF	TGTGCCAGCAGTTTATTTCTACAGGGCGCAGATACGCAGTATTTT
once	NA	TRBJ2-4	TRBV19	CASSKVKGRLDIQYF	TGTGCCAGTAGTAAGGTAAAAGGCCGTCTGGACATTCAGTACTTC
NA	TRBD2	TRBJ2-3	TRBV5-1	CASSLDLAGDLATDTQYF	TGCGCCAGCAGCTTGGATCTAGCGGGAGATCTTGCCACAGATACGCAGTATTTT
NA	NA	TRBJ2-2	TRBV15	CATSINTGELFF	TGTGCCACCAGCATAAACACCGGGGAGCTGTTTTTT
NA	NA	TRBJ2-7	TRBV9	CASSVGSQSGYEQYF	TGTGCCAGCAGCGTAGGATCCCAGTCGGGCTACGAGCAGTACTTC
NA	NA	TRBJ1-3	TRBV6-5	CASSIGRGNTIYF	TGTGCCAGCAGTATAGGACGGGGAAACACCATATATTTT
NA	TRBD1	TRBJ1-5	TRBV10-3	CAISESNRGSNQPQHF	TGTGCCATCAGTGAGTCGAACAGGGGAAGCAATCAGCCCCAGCATTTT
once	NA	TRBJ2-5	TRBV3-1/TRBV3-2	CASSLRQRAEETQYF	TGTGCCAGCAGCCTTCGACAGAGAGCGGAAGAGACCCAGTACTTC
NA	NA	TRBJ1-1	TRBV2	CASSEGVYTEAFF	TGTGCCAGCAGTGAAGGGGTATACACTGAAGCTTTCTTT
NA	TRBD2	TRBJ2-1	TRBV4-1	CASSQPAGLAGGVQDNEQFF	TGCGCCAGCAGCCAGCCGGCGGGACTAGCGGGAGGGGTTCAAGACAATGAGCAGTTCTTC
NA	NA	TRBJ1-4	TRBV15	CATSKEVATNEKLFF	TGTGCCACCAGCAAAGAGGTTGCAACTAATGAAAAACTGTTTTTT
NA	TRBD2	TRBJ2-7	TRBV7-8	CASSLGAGGPYEQYF	TGTGCCAGCAGCTTAGGTGCGGGAGGGCCTTACGAGCAGTACTTC
NA	NA	TRBJ2-7	TRBV9	CASSLTPNSFYEQYF	TGTGCCAGCAGCCTTACTCCAAATAGTTTCTACGAGCAGTACTTC
NA	TRBD1	TRBJ2-5	TRBV19	CASSKGQAYGTQYF	TGTGCCAGTAGTAAGGGACAGGCTTACGGGACCCAGTACTTC
NA	NA	TRBJ2-7	TRBV28	CASRRQSAGQTYEQYF	TGTGCCAGCAGGAGGCAGTCGGCAGGGCAGACCTACGAGCAGTACTTC
few	TRBD2	TRBJ2-1	TRBV28	CASSLGKGGRNEQFF	TGTGCCAGCAGTTTAGGGAAGGGAGGGCGCAATGAGCAGTTCTTC
NA	TRBD1	TRBJ1-1	TRBV30	CAWTKGQGAAGTEAFF	TGTGCCTGGACGAAGGGACAGGGGGCGGCGGGCACTGAAGCTTTCTTT
NA	TRBD2	TRBJ2-3	TRBV4-1	CASSQTSGTSTDTQYF	TGCGCCAGCAGCCAGACTAGCGGGACTAGCACAGATACGCAGTATTTT
NA	NA	TRBJ1-3	TRBV19	CASRDWGSGNTIYF	TGTGCCAGTAGGGACTGGGGCTCTGGAAACACCATATATTTT
NA	NA	TRBJ2-3	TRBV3-1/TRBV3-2	CASSQGGTDTQYF	TGTGCCAGCAGCCAAGGTGGTACAGATACGCAGTATTTT
few	NA	TRBJ2-1	TRBV9	CASSITDSSYNEQFF	TGTGCCAGCAGTATTACTGATAGCTCCTACAATGAGCAGTTCTTC
once	TRBD2	TRBJ2-3	TRBV19	CASSTTSGRADVTDTQYF	TGTGCCAGTAGTACGACTAGCGGGAGGGCCGACGTGACAGATACGCAGTATTTT
NA	TRBD2	TRBJ2-1	TRBV10-3	CAISPSGRLSYNEQFF	TGTGCCATCAGTCCAAGCGGGAGATTGTCCTACAATGAGCAGTTCTTC
NA	NA	TRBJ2-3	TRBV6-6	CASSYSSGRDTDTQYF	TGTGCCAGCAGTTACTCGTCCGGGAGAGACACAGATACGCAGTATTTT
few	NA	TRBJ2-7	TRBV5-1	CASSLALASSYEQYF	TGCGCCAGCAGCTTGGCGCTAGCGAGCTCCTACGAGCAGTACTTC
NA	TRBD1	TRBJ1-4	TRBV29-1	CSVAGTGVNEKLFF	TGCAGCGTTGCCGGGACAGGGGTTAATGAAAAACTGTTTTTT
NA	NA	TRBJ1-1	TRBV5-4	CASSLGPAANTEAFF	TGTGCCAGCAGCTTGGGGCCCGCAGCGAACACTGAAGCTTTCTTT
NA	TRBD1	TRBJ2-2	TRBV18	CASSPQGAGDGELFF	TGTGCCAGCTCACCTCAGGGGGCCGGCGACGGGGAGCTGTTTTTT
NA	NA	TRBJ1-2	TRBV28	CASSLTGIGDYGYTF	TGTGCCAGCAGTCTAACGGGGATCGGAGACTATGGCTACACCTTC
NA	NA	TRBJ2-5	TRBV20-1	CSAAEGETQYF	TGCAGTGCTGCAGAAGGGGAGACCCAGTACTTC
NA	NA	TRBJ1-2	TRBV11-2	CASSLETNWPVTYGYTF	TGTGCCAGCAGCTTAGAAACGAATTGGCCAGTAACCTATGGCTACACCTTC
NA	NA	TRBJ1-1	TRBV19	CASSYTWTEAFF	TGTGCCAGTAGTTACACTTGGACTGAAGCTTTCTTT
few	NA	TRBJ2-2	TRBV6-5	CASRLGTGELFF	TGTGCCAGTCGACTCGGAACCGGGGAGCTGTTTTTT
few	NA	TRBJ1-2	TRBV19	CASSRERGYGYTF	TGTGCCAGTAGTCGAGAGAGGGGCTATGGCTACACCTTC
NA	NA	TRBJ1-4	TRBV5-1	CASSLEKGSNEKLFF	TGCGCCAGCAGCTTGGAAAAGGGAAGTAATGAAAAACTGTTTTTT
few	NA	TRBJ2-2	TRBV4-2	CASSSDIGELFF	TGTGCCAGCAGCTCCGACATCGGGGAGCTGTTTTTT
NA	NA	TRBJ1-1	TRBV29-1	CSVVGGDTEAFF	TGCAGCGTTGTGGGGGGGGACACTGAAGCTTTCTTT
NA	NA	TRBJ2-7	TRBV9	CASSVAGGFSYEQYF	TGTGCCAGCAGCGTAGCTGGCGGATTCTCCTACGAGCAGTACTTC
NA	TRBD2	TRBJ2-5	TRBV30	CAWSAREGLGETQYF	TGTGCCTGGAGTGCCCGGGAGGGATTAGGGGAGACCCAGTACTTC
once	TRBD1	TRBJ1-2	TRBV11-2	CASSLAGTGLGGYTF	TGTGCCAGCAGCTTAGCGGGGACAGGCCTTGGTGGCTACACCTTC
NA	NA	TRBJ2-7	TRBV2	CASSDGDSGSYEQYF	TGTGCCAGCAGTGATGGGGATAGCGGATCCTACGAGCAGTACTTC